This T cell receptor beta chain was found in a study of neurological immune-mediated disorders. This clonotype appeared many times. V was clipped by 6 bases and J by 1 base, with 12 bases between them. Germline assignment: CDR1 ENHRY and CDR2 SYGVKD. This CDR3 region has 14 residues. TCRdb passed the 5' RACE reads through MiXCR, listing each CDR3 protein once. The sample has about 62,000 distinct CDR3 sequences, roughly 3.5% seen once. The unsorted libraries were prepared from 2 million PBMCs (stored at -80 C). The chain uses TRBV10-3 and TRBJ1-2, with D tentatively TRBD1 (5 bases). The sequence was obtained from a woman between 50 and 59 years old with multiple sclerosis. The sample taken for sequencing was PBMCs. The CDR3 DNA sequence: TGTGCCATCAGCCGGGACGGAGGTAACTATGGCTACACCTTC. Protein sequence: CAISRDGGNYGYTF.